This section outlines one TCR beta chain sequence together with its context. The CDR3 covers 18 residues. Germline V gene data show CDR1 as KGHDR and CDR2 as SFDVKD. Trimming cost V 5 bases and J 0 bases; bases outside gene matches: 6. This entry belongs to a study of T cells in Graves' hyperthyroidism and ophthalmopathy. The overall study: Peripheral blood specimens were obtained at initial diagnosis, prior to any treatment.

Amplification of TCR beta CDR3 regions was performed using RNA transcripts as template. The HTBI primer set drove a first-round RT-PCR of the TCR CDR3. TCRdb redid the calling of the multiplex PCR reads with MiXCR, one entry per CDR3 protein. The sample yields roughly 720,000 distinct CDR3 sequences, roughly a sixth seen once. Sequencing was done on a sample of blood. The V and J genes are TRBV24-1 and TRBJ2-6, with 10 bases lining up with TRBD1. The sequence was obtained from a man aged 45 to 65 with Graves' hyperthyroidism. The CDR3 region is CATSGGTGAHSGANVLTF. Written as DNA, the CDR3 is TGTGCCACCAGTGGTGGGACAGGGGCGCACTCTGGGGCCAACGTCCTGACTTTC.